This entry is about one T cell receptor (beta chain). Its antigen is undetermined. The CDR3 consists of 14 residues. Trimming at V came to 8 bases and at J to 3 bases, leaving 7 bases not matched to a gene. CDR1 and CDR2 (germline): LNHDA, SQIVND (reference sequence). PCR used 60 Vbeta primers and 13 Jbeta primers. The table came from immunoSEQ multiplex PCR; TCRdb's copy has only in-frame clones and leaves some out. The data contain around 100,000 clones, 78% of them singletons. Healthy individuals who donated bone marrow served as the donors. Likely unrecorded immune exposures existed in these nominally healthy donors. The data originate from a study of cytomegalovirus exposure and HLA in healthy donors. Study outcomes and limitations: Links to common viral pathogens appeared, in a later analysis, for several of the most significant clusters.

The rearrangement uses TRBV19 and TRBJ1-5; 7 bases agree with TRBD1. The receptor comes from a middle-aged woman in good health and CMV-seropositive. Sequencing was performed on PBMCs. As DNA, the CDR3 is TGTGCCAGTCGTACAGGGGCGGACAATCAGCCCCAGCATTTT. The encoded protein is CASRTGADNQPQHF.